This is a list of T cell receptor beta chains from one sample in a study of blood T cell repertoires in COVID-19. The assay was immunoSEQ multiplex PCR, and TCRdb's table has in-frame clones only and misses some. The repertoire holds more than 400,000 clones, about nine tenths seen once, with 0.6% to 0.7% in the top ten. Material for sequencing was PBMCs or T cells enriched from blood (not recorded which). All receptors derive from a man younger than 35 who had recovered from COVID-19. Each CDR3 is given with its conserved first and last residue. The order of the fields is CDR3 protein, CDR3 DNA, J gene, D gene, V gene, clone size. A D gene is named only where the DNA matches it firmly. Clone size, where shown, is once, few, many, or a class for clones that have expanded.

CDR3aa: CASSLGALGNTIYF
CDR3nt: TGTGCCAGCAGCTTAGGGGCGCTGGGAAACACCATATATTTT
j_gene: TRBJ1-3
d_gene: NA
v_gene: TRBV7-6
abundance: NA

CDR3aa: CASSLRLSKIYGYTF
CDR3nt: TGTGCCAGCAGTTTGCGGCTAAGTAAGATCTATGGCTACACCTTC
j_gene: TRBJ1-2
d_gene: NA
v_gene: TRBV28
abundance: NA

CDR3aa: CASSLGGQGTYEQYF
CDR3nt: TGTGCCAGCAGTTTAGGGGGACAGGGGACCTACGAGCAGTACTTC
j_gene: TRBJ2-7
d_gene: TRBD1
v_gene: TRBV28
abundance: NA

CDR3aa: CASIAGENSPLHF
CDR3nt: TGTGCCAGCATCGCAGGGGAGAATTCACCCCTCCACTTT
j_gene: TRBJ1-6
d_gene: NA
v_gene: TRBV7-9
abundance: once

CDR3aa: CAADGQGHQPQHF
CDR3nt: TGTGCCGCAGATGGACAGGGCCACCAGCCCCAGCATTTT
j_gene: TRBJ1-5
d_gene: TRBD1
v_gene: TRBV28
abundance: NA

CDR3aa: CASSSQDTDTQYF
CDR3nt: TGTGCCAGTAGTAGCCAGGACACAGATACGCAGTATTTT
j_gene: TRBJ2-3
d_gene: NA
v_gene: TRBV19
abundance: NA

CDR3aa: CASSQYGAGDSTLHF
CDR3nt: TGCGCCAGCAGCCAATACGGGGCAGGGGATTCGACCCTCCACTTT
j_gene: TRBJ1-6
d_gene: NA
v_gene: TRBV4-1
abundance: NA

CDR3aa: CASLRGFKNTEAFF
CDR3nt: TGTGCTAGTCTTAGGGGATTTAAGAACACTGAAGCTTTCTTT
j_gene: TRBJ1-1
d_gene: NA
v_gene: TRBV12-5
abundance: NA

CDR3aa: CASSQDPAATQYF
CDR3nt: TGTGCCAGCAGCCAAGATCCTGCGGCTACGCAGTATTTT
j_gene: TRBJ2-3
d_gene: NA
v_gene: TRBV3-1/TRBV3-2
abundance: NA

CDR3aa: CASNTGSTNEKLFF
CDR3nt: TGTGCCAGCAACACAGGGTCCACTAATGAAAAACTGTTTTTT
j_gene: TRBJ1-4
d_gene: NA
v_gene: TRBV2
abundance: NA

CDR3aa: CSAGLTEAFF
CDR3nt: TGCAGTGCCGGACTGACTGAAGCTTTCTTT
j_gene: TRBJ1-1
d_gene: NA
v_gene: TRBV20-1
abundance: NA

CDR3aa: CASSYKPGQGYTGELFF
CDR3nt: TGTGCCAGCAGCTATAAACCGGGACAGGGATATACCGGGGAGCTGTTTTTT
j_gene: TRBJ2-2
d_gene: TRBD1
v_gene: TRBV11-2
abundance: NA

CDR3aa: CSVEVPGGIPGNTIYF
CDR3nt: TGCAGCGTTGAAGTTCCAGGGGGCATTCCGGGAAACACCATATATTTT
j_gene: TRBJ1-3
d_gene: TRBD1
v_gene: TRBV29-1
abundance: NA

CDR3aa: CASSPRGGGQETQYF
CDR3nt: TGTGCCAGCAGTCCCCGAGGCGGGGGGCAAGAGACCCAGTACTTC
j_gene: TRBJ2-5
d_gene: TRBD2
v_gene: TRBV7-9
abundance: NA

CDR3aa: CAWGQGRLTDTQYF
CDR3nt: TGTGCTTGGGGGCAGGGCCGCCTCACAGATACGCAGTATTTT
j_gene: TRBJ2-3
d_gene: NA
v_gene: TRBV11-2
abundance: NA

CDR3aa: CASSLGQANTIYF
CDR3nt: TGTGCCAGCAGTTTAGGACAGGCAAACACCATATATTTT
j_gene: TRBJ1-3
d_gene: TRBD1
v_gene: TRBV7-9
abundance: NA

CDR3aa: CASRKIGTGNYGYTF
CDR3nt: TGTGCCAGTAGAAAAATCGGGACAGGGAACTATGGCTACACCTTC
j_gene: TRBJ1-2
d_gene: TRBD1
v_gene: TRBV19
abundance: once

CDR3aa: CASNLGLVYYEQFF
CDR3nt: TGTGCCAGCAACCTAGGACTAGTTTACTATGAGCAGTTCTTC
j_gene: TRBJ2-1
d_gene: TRBD2
v_gene: TRBV5-6
abundance: NA

CDR3aa: CASQVGQGFDEQYF
CDR3nt: TGTGCCAGCCAGGTGGGACAGGGGTTCGACGAGCAGTACTTC
j_gene: TRBJ2-7
d_gene: TRBD1
v_gene: TRBV7-9
abundance: NA

CDR3aa: CASSERTAGTGELFF
CDR3nt: TGTGCCAGCAGTGAACGCACCGCGGGCACCGGGGAGCTGTTTTTT
j_gene: TRBJ2-2
d_gene: NA
v_gene: TRBV6-1
abundance: NA

CDR3aa: CASSPDLQGPNYGYTF
CDR3nt: TGTGCCAGCTCACCCGACCTACAGGGACCTAACTATGGCTACACCTTC
j_gene: TRBJ1-2
d_gene: NA
v_gene: TRBV18
abundance: NA

CDR3aa: CASSQRDRGLTGELFF
CDR3nt: TGCGCCAGCAGCCAAAGGGACAGGGGTCTCACCGGGGAGCTGTTTTTT
j_gene: TRBJ2-2
d_gene: TRBD1
v_gene: TRBV4-1
abundance: NA

CDR3aa: CASKTTGVSSEQYF
CDR3nt: TGTGCCAGTAAAACCACAGGGGTATCCAGCGAGCAGTACTTC
j_gene: TRBJ2-7
d_gene: TRBD1
v_gene: TRBV2
abundance: NA

CDR3aa: CASSLRGVDTQYF
CDR3nt: TGTGCCAGCAGTTTAAGGGGCGTAGATACGCAGTATTTT
j_gene: TRBJ2-3
d_gene: NA
v_gene: TRBV27
abundance: NA

CDR3aa: CASSPGARGWDTEAFF
CDR3nt: TGTGCCAGCAGCCCAGGGGCCCGGGGCTGGGACACTGAAGCTTTCTTT
j_gene: TRBJ1-1
d_gene: NA
v_gene: TRBV7-9
abundance: once

CDR3aa: CASGEGLAGAAGANVLTF
CDR3nt: TGTGCCAGCGGGGAGGGACTAGCGGGAGCGGCAGGGGCCAACGTCCTGACTTTC
j_gene: TRBJ2-6
d_gene: TRBD2
v_gene: TRBV28
abundance: NA

CDR3aa: CASSLLTSGRYNEQFF
CDR3nt: TGTGCCAGTAGTCTCCTGACTAGCGGGAGGTACAATGAGCAGTTCTTC
j_gene: TRBJ2-1
d_gene: TRBD2
v_gene: TRBV19
abundance: NA

CDR3aa: CASGQGGKTQYF
CDR3nt: TGTGCCAGCGGACAGGGGGGTAAGACCCAGTACTTC
j_gene: TRBJ2-5
d_gene: TRBD1
v_gene: TRBV27
abundance: NA

CDR3aa: CASSEFDFPSSYEQYF
CDR3nt: TGTGCCAGCAGTGAGTTCGACTTTCCGAGCTCCTACGAGCAGTACTTC
j_gene: TRBJ2-7
d_gene: NA
v_gene: TRBV2
abundance: NA

CDR3aa: CASSQWTSFWETQYF
CDR3nt: TGTGCCAGCAGCCAATGGACTAGCTTCTGGGAGACCCAGTACTTC
j_gene: TRBJ2-5
d_gene: TRBD2
v_gene: TRBV14
abundance: NA

CDR3aa: CASSYGGSYEQYF
CDR3nt: TGTGCCAGCAGCTACGGGGGGTCCTACGAGCAGTACTTC
j_gene: TRBJ2-7
d_gene: TRBD2
v_gene: TRBV7-9
abundance: once

CDR3aa: CASSLREGNTIYF
CDR3nt: TGTGCCAGCAGTCTAAGGGAGGGAAACACCATATATTTT
j_gene: TRBJ1-3
d_gene: NA
v_gene: TRBV12-3/TRBV12-4
abundance: NA

CDR3aa: CASRTSGRPEYF
CDR3nt: TGTGCCAGCAGGACTAGCGGGAGGCCGGAGTACTTC
j_gene: TRBJ2-7
d_gene: TRBD2
v_gene: TRBV28
abundance: NA

CDR3aa: CASSLGLATSDTEAFF
CDR3nt: TGTGCCAGCAGCTTGGGTCTGGCCACGAGCGACACTGAAGCTTTCTTT
j_gene: TRBJ1-1
d_gene: NA
v_gene: TRBV5-6
abundance: NA

CDR3aa: CASSARTSGRRYNEQFF
CDR3nt: TGTGCCAGCAGCGCCCGGACTAGCGGGAGGAGGTACAATGAGCAGTTCTTC
j_gene: TRBJ2-1
d_gene: TRBD2
v_gene: TRBV3-1/TRBV3-2
abundance: NA

CDR3aa: CASSRTGVEATNEKLFF
CDR3nt: TGTGCCAGCAGCCGCACAGGGGTGGAGGCAACTAATGAAAAACTGTTTTTT
j_gene: TRBJ1-4
d_gene: TRBD1
v_gene: TRBV27
abundance: NA

CDR3aa: CASSVEAQNYGYTF
CDR3nt: TGTGCCAGCAGCGTAGAGGCACAGAACTATGGCTACACCTTC
j_gene: TRBJ1-2
d_gene: NA
v_gene: TRBV9
abundance: NA

CDR3aa: CASSQGTGAYGGYTF
CDR3nt: TGTGCCAGCAGTCAAGGGACAGGGGCCTACGGGGGCTACACCTTC
j_gene: TRBJ1-2
d_gene: TRBD1
v_gene: TRBV14
abundance: NA

CDR3aa: CASSLGASGGRLETQYF
CDR3nt: TGTGCCAGCAGCTTAGGGGCTAGCGGGGGGCGTCTGGAGACCCAGTACTTC
j_gene: TRBJ2-5
d_gene: TRBD2
v_gene: TRBV11-2
abundance: NA

CDR3aa: CASSGDSTYEQYF
CDR3nt: TGTGCCAGTAGTGGGGACTCAACCTACGAGCAGTACTTC
j_gene: TRBJ2-7
d_gene: NA
v_gene: TRBV19
abundance: NA

CDR3aa: CASSYRGTGGAEQYF
CDR3nt: TGTGCCAGCAGCTACCGGGGGACAGGGGGCGCCGAGCAGTACTTC
j_gene: TRBJ2-7
d_gene: TRBD1
v_gene: TRBV5-8
abundance: NA

CDR3aa: CASSLARQGQNIQYF
CDR3nt: TGCGCCAGCAGCTTGGCCAGACAGGGCCAAAACATTCAGTACTTC
j_gene: TRBJ2-4
d_gene: TRBD1
v_gene: TRBV5-1
abundance: NA

CDR3aa: CASSPTVPLTYNEQFF
CDR3nt: TGTGCCAGCAGCCCTACAGTGCCACTCACCTACAATGAGCAGTTCTTC
j_gene: TRBJ2-1
d_gene: NA
v_gene: TRBV5-5
abundance: NA

CDR3aa: CATSMESGYEAFF
CDR3nt: TGTGCCACCAGCATGGAGAGCGGGTATGAAGCTTTCTTT
j_gene: TRBJ1-1
d_gene: NA
v_gene: TRBV15
abundance: NA

CDR3aa: CASSLTGDRQPQHF
CDR3nt: TGTGCCAGCAGCTTGACAGGGGATCGACAGCCCCAGCATTTT
j_gene: TRBJ1-5
d_gene: TRBD1
v_gene: TRBV7-2
abundance: NA

CDR3aa: CASSPGYSGRNPNEQYF
CDR3nt: TGTGCCAGCAGCCCGGGATATAGCGGGAGGAACCCCAACGAGCAGTACTTC
j_gene: TRBJ2-7
d_gene: TRBD2
v_gene: TRBV7-3
abundance: once

CDR3aa: CASSQSGTSASNEQFF
CDR3nt: TGTGCCAGCAGCCAATCCGGGACTAGCGCGAGCAATGAGCAGTTCTTC
j_gene: TRBJ2-1
d_gene: TRBD2
v_gene: TRBV3-1/TRBV3-2
abundance: NA

CDR3aa: CSVEGLAYNEQFF
CDR3nt: TGCAGCGTTGAAGGACTAGCCTACAATGAGCAGTTCTTC
j_gene: TRBJ2-1
d_gene: NA
v_gene: TRBV29-1
abundance: NA

CDR3aa: CASSYSRRAEAFF
CDR3nt: TGTGCCAGCAGTTACTCGAGACGGGCTGAAGCTTTCTTT
j_gene: TRBJ1-1
d_gene: NA
v_gene: TRBV6-5
abundance: few

CDR3aa: CASKDRGGTEAFF
CDR3nt: TGTGCCAGCAAGGACAGGGGAGGGACTGAAGCTTTCTTT
j_gene: TRBJ1-1
d_gene: TRBD1
v_gene: TRBV6-5
abundance: NA

CDR3aa: CSVEGQGVGYTF
CDR3nt: TGCAGCGTTGAAGGACAGGGGGTTGGCTACACCTTC
j_gene: TRBJ1-2
d_gene: TRBD1
v_gene: TRBV29-1
abundance: NA

CDR3aa: CASIRLAGGPWEDTQYF
CDR3nt: TGTGCCAGCATTCGTCTAGCGGGAGGGCCTTGGGAAGATACGCAGTATTTT
j_gene: TRBJ2-3
d_gene: TRBD2
v_gene: TRBV6-6
abundance: once

CDR3aa: CASSSSAGAGGYTF
CDR3nt: TGTGCCAGCAGCTCTTCGGCAGGGGCGGGTGGCTACACCTTC
j_gene: TRBJ1-2
d_gene: NA
v_gene: TRBV11-2
abundance: NA

CDR3aa: CASSERWTSSYNEQFF
CDR3nt: TGTGCCAGCAGCGAAAGGTGGACTAGCTCCTACAATGAGCAGTTCTTC
j_gene: TRBJ2-1
d_gene: TRBD2
v_gene: TRBV11-2
abundance: NA

CDR3aa: CASSIGQGGNQPQHF
CDR3nt: TGTGCCAGTAGTATAGGACAGGGAGGCAATCAGCCCCAGCATTTT
j_gene: TRBJ1-5
d_gene: TRBD1
v_gene: TRBV19
abundance: NA

CDR3aa: CASSQDIYTQYF
CDR3nt: TGTGCCAGCAGCCAAGATATCTATACGCAGTATTTT
j_gene: TRBJ2-3
d_gene: NA
v_gene: TRBV3-1/TRBV3-2
abundance: NA

CDR3aa: CASSVVPGGTWDEAFF
CDR3nt: TGTGCCAGCAGCGTAGTGCCGGGGGGAACCTGGGATGAAGCTTTCTTT
j_gene: TRBJ1-1
d_gene: NA
v_gene: TRBV9
abundance: NA

CDR3aa: CASSLPGQGNTIYF
CDR3nt: TGCGCCAGCAGCCTCCCTGGACAGGGAAACACCATATATTTT
j_gene: TRBJ1-3
d_gene: NA
v_gene: TRBV5-1
abundance: once